Included here is one T cell receptor (beta chain) sequence, with context. Measured with immunoSEQ multiplex PCR; TCRdb has only the in-frame clones, and not every one. Found here are about 80,000 clones, approximately 94% of them singletons; the top ten hold around 0.2%. The record originates from a study of T cell changes during pregnancy in multiple sclerosis. The CDR3 length is 15 residues. Germline-derived CDR1 and CDR2 are SGHAT and FQNNGV. Trimming took 1 base from V and 2 from J; bases not matched to a gene: 5. V usage is TRBV11-2 and J usage is TRBJ2-7; 7 bases match TRBD1. The sequences come from CD4+ T cells from peripheral blood mononuclear cells, collected before pregnancy. The receptor's source is a female donor with multiple sclerosis, enrolled in a pregnancy study. Here the CDR3 reads CASSLGWGQTYEQYF. In DNA form, the CDR3 reads TGTGCCAGCAGCTTAGGTTGGGGACAGACCTACGAGCAGTACTTC.